A single sample gave rise to the 7 T cell receptor beta chains below, sequenced in a study of Ad26.COV2.S vaccination and SARS-CoV-2 variants. Stated treatment: over 15 received Ad26.COV2.S at low or high dose, single or two shots; roughly 5 received placebo; per-sample allocation not given. Samples were taken on day 63 after the first vaccine or placebo injection. The assay was immunoSEQ multiplex PCR, and TCRdb's table has in-frame clones only and misses some. The sample yields roughly 250,000 clones, 70% to 90% seen once. The sample here was peripheral blood, taken in a trial of Ad26.COV2.S vaccine versus placebo. These receptors were collected from a person between 18 and 60 years old who received the Ad26.COV2.S COVID-19 vaccine or a placebo.

The rearrangement uses TRBV12-3 or TRBV12-4 and TRBJ1-2, with D hard to call. The V end lost 1 base, the J end lost 4 bases, and 7 bases lay between the germline ends. This CDR3 is 13 amino acids long. CDR3: CASSLGQLYGYTF. CDR3 in DNA: TGTGCCAGCAGTTTAGGTCAGCTCTATGGCTACACCTTC.

This clone was detected a few times. The chain joins TRBV4-1 to TRBJ2-7, with D unresolved. Deletions cut 4 bases from V and 3 bases from J, with 10 bases between. The CDR3 is 13 residues long. Germline assignment: CDR1 MGHRA and CDR2 YSYEKL. The CDR3 loop reads CASSPSNVYEQYF. The CDR3 DNA reads as TGCGCCAGCAGCCCCTCGAATGTCTACGAGCAGTACTTC.

The chain is built from TRBV4-3 and TRBJ2-3, with D hard to call. Germline loops: CDR1 LGHNA, CDR2 YSLEER. CDR3 length: 18 amino acids. V lost 1 base and J lost 1, with 18 bases in between. The CDR3 spells CASSQAKLLQHGTDTQYF. The DNA for the CDR3 is TGCGCCAGCAGCCAAGCGAAACTTCTACAGCACGGCACAGATACGCAGTATTTT.

The chain links TRBV5-6 to TRBJ1-1; D uncertain. Germline loops: CDR1 SGHDT, CDR2 YYEEEE. V was clipped by 4 bases and J by 1 base, with 17 bases between them. This CDR3 is 16 amino acids long. CDR3 DNA: TGTGCCAGCAGCCGGGCCCCCGGGAAGAGGAACACTGAAGCTTTCTTT. This codes for CASSRAPGKRNTEAFF.

The rearrangement uses TRBV28 and TRBJ2-3; TRBD1 aligns across 7 bases. Trimming cost V 1 base and J 0 bases; bases outside gene matches: 4. This CDR3 contains 16 residues. The germline CDR1 and CDR2 sequences are MDHEN and SYDVKM. The CDR3 DNA follows: TGTGCCAGCAGTTTATATAGGGGGCTAAGCACAGATACGCAGTATTTT. Amino acid sequence: CASSLYRGLSTDTQYF.

This chain links TRBV12-3 or TRBV12-4 with TRBJ2-5; TRBD1 might be the D (6 bases). The CDR3 runs to 12 residues. Deletions cut 7 bases from V and 5 bases from J, with 11 bases between. CDR3 sequence reads: CASTQGGETQYF. CDR3 bases: TGTGCCAGCACACAGGGCGGGGAGACCCAGTACTTC.

The V gene is TRBV19, the J gene TRBJ1-1, with 7 positions matching TRBD1. The CDR3 sequence is 12 residues long. CDR1 and CDR2 from the germline V gene are LNHDA and SQIVND (reference sequence). The J segment lost 9 bases and the V segment lost 1 base, leaving 2 bases of the junction unmatched. CDR3 nucleotide sequence: TGTGCCAGTAGTATAGGGGACAGTAAAGCTTTCTTT. Amino acids: CASSIGDSKAFF. Full variable domain (missing parts from reference TRBV19 and TRBJ1-1): DGGITQSPKYLFRKEGQNVTLSCEQNLNHDAMYWYRQDPGQGLRLIYYSQIVNDFQKGDIAEGYSVSREKKESFPLTVTSAQKNPTAFYLCASSIGDSKAFFGQGTRLTVV.